The present T cell receptor (beta chain) was sequenced within a study of blood T cell repertoires in COVID-19. The CDR3 extends over 12 amino acids. The V gene lost 6 bases and the J gene lost 0 bases, with 9 bases spanning the gap. CDR1 is SQVTM, CDR2 ANQGSEA, per germline. In the original analysis: Amplification from reference gene primers served as the basis for estimated nucleated cell counts. Profiling relied on immunoSEQ multiplex PCR, and the TCRdb table lists in-frame clones only, not all of them. V and J calls and clone size are as listed in that table; D and trimming were resolved from the DNA. This sample has roughly 200,000 clones, with about 83% found just once.

The material sequenced was peripheral blood. The TCR sequence derives from a human donor in a cohort sampled during active COVID-19. This rearrangement joins TRBV29-1 to TRBJ2-7, with TRBD2 as a possible D gene (5 bases). CDR3 protein: CSVGVNSYEQYF. CDR3 bases: TGCAGCGTCGGGGTTAACTCCTACGAGCAGTACTTC.